These 18 T cell receptor beta chains came from one sample sequenced in a study of T cells in localized non-small cell lung cancer. Generated by immunoSEQ multiplex PCR, the TCRdb table keeps only in-frame clones and is missing some. This table holds fewer than 35,000 clones, roughly 90% found once. Sample: peripheral blood mononuclear cells, taken before any cancer treatment. These receptors were collected from a man between 40 and 75 years old with stage III lung adenocarcinoma.

CDR3 sequence reads: CANLIDGELFF. As DNA, the CDR3 is TGTGCCAACCTAATAGACGGGGAGCTGTTTTTT. The chain is built from TRBV6-1 and TRBJ2-2, with D hard to call. The V end lost 10 bases, the J end lost 7 bases, and 10 bases lay between the germline ends. CDR3 length equals 11 residues. The germline V gene has CDR1 MNHNS and CDR2 SASEGT.

The gene calls are TRBV29-1 and TRBJ2-7, with TRBD1 as a possible D gene (6 bases). With 7 bases removed from V and 3 bases from J, the gap between germline ends came to 19 bases. The CDR3 sequence is 14 residues long. Per the germline V gene, CDR1 is SQVTM and CDR2 is ANQGSEA. This CDR3 reads CSARLQGTNYEQYF. The CDR3 coding sequence is TGCAGCGCCAGACTACAGGGAACCAACTACGAGCAGTACTTC.

The gene calls are TRBV6-6 and TRBJ1-5; TRBD1 matches 7 bases. V gave up 6 bases and J gave up 6 bases; unmatched junction bases: 5. The V gene's germline CDR1 is MNHNY and CDR2 SVGAGI (reference sequence). There are 13 residues in the CDR3. The chain's CDR3 is CASRTGHFQPQHF. The CDR3 DNA reads as TGTGCCAGCAGGACAGGGCATTTTCAGCCCCAGCATTTT.

This chain links TRBV5-8 with TRBJ1-1, with 7 nucleotides matching TRBD1. Per germline, CDR1 SGHTS and CDR2 YDEGEE. After removal of 2 bases from V and 3 bases from J, the junction contained 1 base not matched to a gene. CDR3 length equals 13 residues. The CDR3 here is CASSLQGYTEAFF. In nucleotides, the CDR3 is TGTGCCAGCAGCTTACAGGGGTACACTGAAGCTTTCTTT.

V is TRBV4-2 and J is TRBJ1-2; TRBD1 is a possible D gene (6 bases). CDR3 length equals 15 residues. V dropped 0 bases and J dropped 4 bases, with 12 bases sitting between them. Germline V lookup: CDR1 LGHNA, CDR2 YNFKEQ. The CDR3 nucleotides are TGTGCCAGCAGCCAAGATAATGGGGGGCCCTATGGCTACACCTTC. Translating gives CASSQDNGGPYGYTF.

The chain is built from TRBV7-8 and TRBJ2-3, with TRBD1 matching over 8 bases. The V gene end was trimmed by 5 bases and the J gene end by 5 bases; junction bases not matched to a gene: 6. The CDR3 spans 14 residues. The germline gives CDR1 SGHVS, CDR2 FQNEAQ. CDR3 coding DNA: TGTGCCAGCAGCCCTCAGGGGGCGGAAGATACGCAGTATTTT. It codes for CASSPQGAEDTQYF.

This sequence joins TRBV5-1 and TRBJ2-7; 7 nucleotides match TRBD1. The germline CDR1 and CDR2 sequences are SGHRS and YFSETQ. The V gene end was trimmed by 9 bases and the J gene end by 5 bases; junction bases not matched to a gene: 8. The CDR3 loop spans 12 amino acids. The CDR3 DNA sequence: TGCGCCACTCACCTTGACAGGGACGAGCAGTACTTC. Encoded protein: CATHLDRDEQYF.

The gene calls are TRBV28 and TRBJ1-4; TRBD1 matches 7 bases. CDR3 length equals 15 residues. J gave up 8 bases and V 3 bases, and 9 bases lay outside the gene matches. Germline V lookup: CDR1 MDHEN, CDR2 SYDVKM. The CDR3 DNA is TGTGCCAGCAGTTTCCCCACAGGGGTGGGGGAAAAACTGTTTTTT. Its protein is CASSFPTGVGEKLFF.

The chain combines TRBV7-6 with TRBJ1-1; no reliable D call. The germline V gene encodes CDR1 SGHVS and CDR2 FNYEAQ. The V end was cut by 4 bases, the J end by 0 bases, with 12 bases between. This CDR3 is built from 15 residues. The chain's CDR3 is CASSSLSNMNTEAFF. The DNA of the CDR3 is TGTGCCAGCAGCTCCCTCAGCAACATGAACACTGAAGCTTTCTTT.

The chain joins TRBV30 to TRBJ1-4; no firm D call. Germline lookup yields CDR1 GTSNPN and CDR2 SVGIG (reference sequence). The CDR3 contains 13 residues. Trimming took off 2 bases at V and 4 bases at J, with 8 bases between the two ends. The CDR3 is CAWSSGLNEKLFF. CDR3 bases: TGTGCCTGGAGTTCCGGCCTTAATGAAAAACTGTTTTTT.

The rearrangement joins TRBV5-5 to TRBJ2-3; possible D gene TRBD2, 6 bases. The CDR3 is 17 residues long. Trimming pared 2 bases from V and 1 base from J, leaving 17 bases between. CDR1 and CDR2 (germline): SGHKS, YYEKEE (reference sequence). DNA for the CDR3: TGTGCCAGCAGCTTCGTGATTAACTGGGGGGGCACAGATACGCAGTATTTT. Residues: CASSFVINWGGTDTQYF.

The rearrangement links TRBV18 to TRBJ2-1; the match to TRBD1 covers 11 bases. Germline lookup yields CDR1 KGHSH and CDR2 LQKENI. J gave up 3 bases and V 1 base, and 5 bases lay outside the gene matches. CDR3 size: 17 residues. Here the CDR3 DNA reads TGTGCCAGCTCACCACTAGGACAGGGGGCGAACTACAATGAGCAGTTCTTC. Residues: CASSPLGQGANYNEQFF.

The chain is built from TRBV10-2 and TRBJ1-3; D not certain. This CDR3 is 14 amino acids long. The germline V and J ends were trimmed by 3 bases and 3 bases, with 9 bases remaining between them. Germline-derived CDR1 and CDR2 are WSHSY and SAAADI. The CDR3 DNA reads TGCGCCAGCAGTGACAAACAGAGTGGAAACACCATATATTTT. This encodes CASSDKQSGNTIYF.

This chain joins TRBV4-2 and TRBJ2-7, with 8 bases lining up with TRBD1. Trimming took 2 bases from V and 3 from J; bases not matched to a gene: 6. This CDR3 comprises 15 residues. The germline gives CDR1 LGHNA, CDR2 YNFKEQ. The CDR3 DNA follows: TGTGCCAGCAGCCAACGGACAGGGATCAACTACGAGCAGTACTTC. Translating it yields CASSQRTGINYEQYF.

The rearrangement joins TRBV15 to TRBJ1-1, with D unresolved. The germline CDR1 and CDR2 sequences are LNHNV and YYDKDF (reference sequence). The CDR3 extends over 12 amino acids. Trimming removed 3 bases at V and 6 bases at J, with 8 bases between. The CDR3 loop reads CATSSQSAEAFF. In DNA form, the CDR3 reads TGTGCCACCAGCAGTCAATCGGCTGAAGCTTTCTTT.

The V call is TRBV7-9, the J call TRBJ1-4; D remains unclear. V lost 6 bases and J lost 5, with 7 bases in between. Germline CDR1 SEHNR, CDR2 FQNEAQ (reference sequence). The CDR3 has 12 amino acids. The CDR3 DNA follows: TGTGCCAGCAGTCACCAGAATGAAAAACTGTTTTTT. This encodes CASSHQNEKLFF. Combining the CDR3 with reference TRBV7-9 and TRBJ1-4 gives the whole variable domain DTGVSQNPRHKITKRGQNVTFRCDPISEHNRLYWYRQTLGQGPEFLTYFQNEAQLEKSRLLSDRFSAERPKGSFSTLEIQRTEQGDSAMYLCASSHQNEKLFFGSGTQLSVL.

The rearrangement uses TRBV4-3 and TRBJ1-2, with D hard to call. Germline V gene lookup returns CDR1 LGHNA and CDR2 YSLEER. This CDR3 contains 16 residues. Trimming left V 4 bases short and J 3 bases short, with 18 bases between. In DNA form, the CDR3 reads TGCGCCAGCAGCCCGGACCGGGCCGAAAGAGACTATGGCTACACCTTC. It encodes CASSPDRAERDYGYTF.

This chain links TRBV19 with TRBJ1-2; D uncertain. V was pared by 1 base and J by 8 bases, with 17 bases between. The CDR3 runs to 15 residues. Per the germline V gene, CDR1 is LNHDA and CDR2 is SQIVND (reference sequence). The CDR3 DNA is TGTGCCAGTAGTATAGCTTACCTCGGGCGAGGAGGCTACACCTTC. Translated, it gives CASSIAYLGRGGYTF.